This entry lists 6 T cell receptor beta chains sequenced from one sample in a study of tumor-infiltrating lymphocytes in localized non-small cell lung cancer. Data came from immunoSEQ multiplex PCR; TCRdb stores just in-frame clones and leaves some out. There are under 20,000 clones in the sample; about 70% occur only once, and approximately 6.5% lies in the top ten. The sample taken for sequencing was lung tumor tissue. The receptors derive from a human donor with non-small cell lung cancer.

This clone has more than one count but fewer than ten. This CDR3 reads CASNMGVEAFF. The CDR3 DNA reads TGTGCCAGCAATATGGGGGTCGAAGCTTTCTTT. The genes are TRBV6-5 and TRBJ1-1, with D possibly being TRBD1 (5 bases). V was shortened by 7 bases and J by 8 bases, with 11 bases between the two germline ends. CDR1 and CDR2 from the germline V gene are MNHEY and SVGAGI. The CDR3 is made up of 11 amino acids.

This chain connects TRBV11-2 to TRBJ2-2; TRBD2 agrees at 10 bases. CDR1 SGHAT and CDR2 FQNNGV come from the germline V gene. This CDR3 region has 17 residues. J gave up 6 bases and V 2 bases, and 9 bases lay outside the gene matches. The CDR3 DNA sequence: TGTGCCAGCAGCTTAACTAGCGGGGCGGTCCCCCCCGGGGAGCTGTTTTTT. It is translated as CASSLTSGAVPPGELFF. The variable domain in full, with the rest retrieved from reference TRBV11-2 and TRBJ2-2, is EAGVAQSPRYKIIEKRQSVAFWCNPISGHATLYWYQQILGQGPKLLIQFQNNGVVDDSQLPKDRFSAERLKGVDSTLKIQPAKLEDSAVYLCASSLTSGAVPPGELFFGEGSRLTVL.

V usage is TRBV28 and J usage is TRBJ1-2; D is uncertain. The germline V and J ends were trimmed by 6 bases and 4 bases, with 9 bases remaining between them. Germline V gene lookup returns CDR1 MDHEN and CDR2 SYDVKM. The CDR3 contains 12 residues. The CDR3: CASRAGSYGYTF. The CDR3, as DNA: TGTGCCAGCAGAGCCGGGTCCTATGGCTACACCTTC.

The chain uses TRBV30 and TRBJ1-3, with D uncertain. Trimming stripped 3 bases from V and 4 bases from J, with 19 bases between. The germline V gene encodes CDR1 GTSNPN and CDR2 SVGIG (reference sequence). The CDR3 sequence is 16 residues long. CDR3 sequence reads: CAWSATEGLTGNTIYF. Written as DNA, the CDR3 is TGTGCCTGGAGCGCTACAGAAGGATTAACCGGAAACACCATATATTTT.

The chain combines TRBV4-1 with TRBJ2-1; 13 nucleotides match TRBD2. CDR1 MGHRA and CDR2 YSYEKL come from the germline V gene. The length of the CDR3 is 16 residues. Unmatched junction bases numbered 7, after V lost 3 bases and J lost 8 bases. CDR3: CASSHRTSGSNDEQFF. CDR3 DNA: TGCGCCAGCAGCCACCGGACTAGCGGGAGTAACGATGAGCAGTTCTTC.

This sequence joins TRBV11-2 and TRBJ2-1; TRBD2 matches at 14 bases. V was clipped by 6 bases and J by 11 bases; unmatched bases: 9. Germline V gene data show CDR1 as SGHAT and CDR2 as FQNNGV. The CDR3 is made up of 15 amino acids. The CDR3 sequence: CASRPVGTSGGQQFF. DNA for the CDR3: TGTGCCAGCAGGCCAGTGGGGACTAGCGGGGGACAGCAGTTCTTC.